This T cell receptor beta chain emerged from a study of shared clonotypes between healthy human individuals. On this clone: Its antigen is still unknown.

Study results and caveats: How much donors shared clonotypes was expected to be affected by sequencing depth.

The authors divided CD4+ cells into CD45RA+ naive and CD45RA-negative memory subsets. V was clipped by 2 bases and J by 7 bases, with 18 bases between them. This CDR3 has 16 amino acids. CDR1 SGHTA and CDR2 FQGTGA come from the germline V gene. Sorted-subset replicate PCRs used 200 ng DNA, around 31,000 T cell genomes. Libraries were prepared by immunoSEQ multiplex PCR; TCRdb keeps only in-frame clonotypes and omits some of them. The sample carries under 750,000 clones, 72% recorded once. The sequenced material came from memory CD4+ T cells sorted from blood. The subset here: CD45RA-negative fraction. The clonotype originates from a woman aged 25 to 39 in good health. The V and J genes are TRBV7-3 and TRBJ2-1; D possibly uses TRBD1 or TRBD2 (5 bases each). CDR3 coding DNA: TGTGCCAGCAGCTTAGGTCCGAGGGGAGTGGATAATGAGCAGTTCTTC. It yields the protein CASSLGPRGVDNEQFF.